What follows are 28 T cell receptor beta chains derived from one specimen sequenced in a study of blood T cell repertoires in COVID-19. Produced via immunoSEQ multiplex PCR; TCRdb's table is partial and in-frame only. The sample yields around 85,000 clones, around 90% seen once. The material sequenced was peripheral blood. All receptors derive from a woman aged 80 or over with active or convalescent COVID-19.

This clone was observed many times. The chain recombines TRBV7-2 with TRBJ2-3; 9 nucleotides line up with TRBD1. The CDR3 covers 16 residues. In germline, CDR1 is SGHTA, CDR2 FQGNSA. Losses at the gene ends were 3 bases for V and 2 bases for J; bases not matched to a gene: 6. The CDR3 loop is CASSLRQGGDTDTQYF. The CDR3 region has the DNA TGTGCCAGCAGCTTGAGACAGGGGGGGGACACAGATACGCAGTATTTT.

This clone came up once. V is TRBV18 and J is TRBJ1-1, with TRBD1 matching over 7 bases. V lost 4 bases to trimming and J lost 1 base; unmatched junction nucleotides: 9. CDR1 is KGHSH and CDR2 is LQKENI in the germline V gene. The CDR3 consists of 16 residues. The CDR3 loop is CASSRLDAGGNTEAFF. The CDR3 DNA sequence: TGTGCCAGCTCACGATTAGACGCAGGGGGGAACACTGAAGCTTTCTTT.

The chain carries TRBV6-5 and TRBJ2-2, with D possibly TRBD1 on 7 matching bases. V was trimmed by 2 bases and J by 5 bases, leaving 9 bases between them. Germline V gene sequence: CDR1 MNHEY, CDR2 SVGAGI. There are 14 residues in the CDR3. The CDR3 DNA follows: TGTGCCAGCAGTTACCAGGGGGGTACCGGGGAGCTGTTTTTT. This gives the protein CASSYQGGTGELFF.

The chain combines TRBV6-2 or TRBV6-3 with TRBJ1-5; the D is unclear. V lost 3 bases to trimming and J lost 6 bases, with 9 bases between them. The length of the CDR3 is 13 residues. Germline lookup yields CDR1 MNHEY and CDR2 SVGEGT. Here the CDR3 DNA reads TGTGCCAGCAGTTATCTGTTGTCTCAGCCCCAGCATTTT. It is translated as CASSYLLSQPQHF.

The chain links TRBV19 to TRBJ1-5; 10 bases map to TRBD1. Germline V gene data show CDR1 as LNHDA and CDR2 as SQIVND (reference sequence). With V trimmed by 4 bases and J by 2 bases, 8 bases remained unmatched. The CDR3 is made up of 17 amino acids. CDR3 residues: CASSNRTGGIGNQPQHF. The CDR3 region has the DNA TGTGCCAGTAGTAATAGGACAGGGGGGATTGGCAATCAGCCCCAGCATTTT.

The rearrangement links TRBV29-1 to TRBJ1-1; D is unresolved. Trimming removed 6 bases at V and 2 bases at J, with 10 bases between. Germline V gene sequence: CDR1 SQVTM, CDR2 ANQGSEA. The CDR3 length is 12 residues. CDR3 amino acids: CSVATANTEAFF. CDR3 DNA: TGCAGCGTCGCTACAGCTAACACTGAAGCTTTCTTT.

The chain has TRBV7-9 and TRBJ2-1, with D perhaps TRBD1 (6 bases). V lost 5 bases, J lost 2 bases, and 10 bases lay in between. The CDR3 is made up of 14 amino acids. CDR1 SEHNR and CDR2 FQNEAQ come from the germline V gene (reference sequence). CDR3 in amino acids: CASSARGTYNEQFF. Here the CDR3 DNA reads TGTGCCAGCAGCGCTAGGGGGACCTACAATGAGCAGTTCTTC.

The chain is built from TRBV6-5 and TRBJ1-2; 11 bases are shared with TRBD1. The V gene's germline CDR1 is MNHEY and CDR2 SVGAGI. This CDR3 has 15 amino acids. Trimming removed 6 bases from V and 6 bases from J; junction bases left unmatched: 9. For the CDR3, the DNA is TGTGCCAGCAGGCCTAAGGGGACAGGGGGAAATGGCTACACCTTC. Translating gives CASRPKGTGGNGYTF.

This chain uses TRBV7-2 with TRBJ2-1, with TRBD2 matching over 10 bases. This CDR3 has 16 amino acids. Germline CDR1 SGHTA, CDR2 FQGNSA. Trimming took 1 base from V and 15 from J; bases not matched to a gene: 15. For the CDR3, the DNA is TGTGCCAGCAGCTTAGTAGGTGTAGGACTAGCGGAGGAAGCGTTCTTC. Amino acid sequence: CASSLVGVGLAEEAFF. Together with reference TRBV7-2 and TRBJ2-1, the CDR3 gives the full variable domain: GAGVSQSPSNKVTEKGKDVELRCDPISGHTALYWYRQSLGQGLEFLIYFQGNSAPDKSGLPSDRFSAERTGGSVSTLTIQRTQQEDSAVYLCASSLVGVGLAEEAFFGPGTRLTVL.

The V call is TRBV2, the J call TRBJ2-5; 12 bases are shared with TRBD1. The V segment lost 5 bases and the J segment 7 bases; nucleotides outside the gene matches: 5. The CDR3 contains 14 residues. Germline V CDR1 and CDR2: SNHLY, FYNNEI. The DNA of the CDR3 is TGTGCCAGCAGTACGGGACAGGGGGCTGGGACCCAGTACTTC. Encoded protein: CASSTGQGAGTQYF.

The rearrangement links TRBV2 to TRBJ1-1; TRBD1 might be the D (5 bases). This CDR3 has 13 residues. The germline CDR1 and CDR2 sequences are SNHLY and FYNNEI. The V end was cut by 4 bases, the J end by 5 bases, with 11 bases between. As DNA, the CDR3 is TGTGCCAGCAGTGTGGAGGGGAGGACTGAAGCTTTCTTT. Encoded protein: CASSVEGRTEAFF.

This clone was observed a single time. CDR3 region: CASGTGFREQYF. As DNA, the CDR3 is TGTGCCAGCGGGACAGGGTTTCGGGAGCAGTACTTC. The chain couples TRBV28 to TRBJ2-7; 9 positions agree with TRBD1. The CDR3 is 12 residues long. Germline V lookup: CDR1 MDHEN, CDR2 SYDVKM. With 8 bases clipped from V and 7 bases from J, the junction kept 6 bases outside the gene matches.

The J gene is TRBJ1-5, the V gene TRBV30, with D hard to call. The V gene lost 0 bases and the J gene lost 1 base, with 4 bases spanning the gap. CDR1 is GTSNPN, CDR2 SVGIG, per germline (reference sequence). The CDR3 is made up of 13 amino acids. CDR3 coding DNA: TGTGCCTGGAGTGTACAAAGCAATCAGCCCCAGCATTTT. Encoded protein: CAWSVQSNQPQHF.

The chain recombines TRBV6-5 with TRBJ1-1; no reliable D call. Germline V gene lookup returns CDR1 MNHEY and CDR2 SVGAGI. V shed 6 bases and J shed 3 bases, with 8 bases lying between them. The CDR3 length is 12 residues. CDR3 DNA sequence: TGTGCCAGCAGCGGGATTTACACTGAAGCTTTCTTT. As protein: CASSGIYTEAFF.

This clone was counted a few times. This rearrangement joins TRBV7-9 to TRBJ1-5; 12 nucleotides match TRBD1. The J segment lost 7 bases and the V segment lost 1 base, leaving 5 bases of the junction unmatched. Germline V gives CDR1 SEHNR, CDR2 FQNEAQ (reference sequence). The CDR3 is made up of 16 amino acids. The CDR3 nucleotides read TGTGCCAGCAGCTTAGGGGCCGGGACAGGGGGCCAGCCCCAGCATTTT. Its translation: CASSLGAGTGGQPQHF. The whole variable domain, filled in from reference TRBV7-9 and TRBJ1-5, reads DTGVSQNPRHKITKRGQNVTFRCDPISEHNRLYWYRQTLGQGPEFLTYFQNEAQLEKSRLLSDRFSAERPKGSFSTLEIQRTEQGDSAMYLCASSLGAGTGGQPQHFGDGTRLSIL.

The CDR3 here is CATSLQGAQPQHF. The CDR3 nucleotides read TGTGCCACCAGCCTACAGGGGGCTCAGCCCCAGCATTTT. The V gene is TRBV15, the J gene TRBJ1-5; 9 positions match TRBD1. Unmatched junction bases numbered 2, after V lost 5 bases and J lost 6 bases. CDR3 length equals 13 residues. CDR1 is LNHNV, CDR2 YYDKDF, per germline (reference sequence).

The gene calls are TRBV28 and TRBJ1-5; 8 nucleotides line up with TRBD1. Per the germline V gene, CDR1 is MDHEN and CDR2 is SYDVKM. J was trimmed by 1 base and V by 4 bases; bases with no gene match: 3. The CDR3 runs to 15 residues. CDR3 bases: TGTGCCAGCAGTTCACAGGGGGTAAGCAATCAGCCCCAGCATTTT. Protein: CASSSQGVSNQPQHF.

J is TRBJ1-1 and V is TRBV29-1, with a tentative D call TRBD1 (5 bases). CDR1 is SQVTM, CDR2 ANQGSEA, per germline. Trimming cost V 7 bases and J 1 base, with 10 bases left between them. This CDR3 has 12 amino acids. CDR3 sequence reads: CSAGLSNTEAFF. The CDR3 DNA sequence: TGCAGCGCGGGACTCTCGAACACTGAAGCTTTCTTT.

This rearrangement joins TRBV3-1 (or the pseudogene TRBV3-2) to TRBJ2-5, with 13 bases fitting TRBD2. Per the germline V gene, CDR1 is LGHDT and CDR2 is YNNKEL (reference sequence). This CDR3 has 16 residues. The J segment lost 4 bases and the V segment lost 5 bases, leaving 7 bases of the junction unmatched. CDR3 sequence reads: CASSYPRLAGGETQYF. DNA for the CDR3: TGTGCCAGCAGCTACCCACGACTAGCGGGAGGAGAGACCCAGTACTTC.

The J gene is TRBJ1-1, the V gene TRBV7-2; weak D call: TRBD1 (5 bases). The CDR3 spans 14 residues. V lost 7 bases, J lost 11 bases, and 23 bases lay in between. CDR1 SGHTA and CDR2 FQGNSA come from the germline V gene. The CDR3 sequence: CASTPQGASRHAFF. In DNA, the CDR3 is TGTGCCAGCACCCCTCAAGGGGCCTCGCGCCACGCTTTCTTT.

The rearrangement uses TRBV29-1 and TRBJ2-1, with D possibly TRBD2 on 6 matching bases. With 7 bases removed from V and 9 bases from J, the gap between germline ends came to 13 bases. There are 11 residues in the CDR3. Germline V lookup: CDR1 SQVTM, CDR2 ANQGSEA. The CDR3: CSAKTSFEQFF. Here the CDR3 DNA reads TGCAGCGCCAAGACTAGTTTTGAGCAGTTCTTC.

The sample holds one count of this clone. The chain links TRBV4-3 to TRBJ2-3, with D possibly being TRBD2 (6 bases). The germline V gene has CDR1 LGHNA and CDR2 YSLEER. CDR3 length: 17 residues. V dropped 0 bases and J dropped 0 bases, with 13 bases sitting between them. CDR3 residues: CASSQEGGLGSTDTQYF. For the CDR3, the DNA is TGCGCCAGCAGCCAAGAGGGAGGACTGGGAAGCACAGATACGCAGTATTTT.

The chain recombines TRBV5-1 with TRBJ2-3; no clear D. In germline, CDR1 is SGHRS, CDR2 YFSETQ. Trimming cost V 3 bases and J 8 bases, with 10 bases left between them. There are 12 residues in the CDR3. CDR3 DNA: TGCGCCAGCAGCTCCCAGGAAGGTACGCAGTATTTT. It is translated as CASSSQEGTQYF.

Judged by abundance, this clone is hyperexpanded. CDR3: CASSYDTEAFF. The CDR3 coding sequence is TGTGCCAGCAGCTACGACACTGAAGCTTTCTTT. The chain links TRBV2 to TRBJ1-1; D gene ambiguous. CDR1 is SNHLY, CDR2 FYNNEI, per germline. Trimming pared 6 bases from V and 3 bases from J, leaving 5 bases between. There are 11 residues in the CDR3.

V gene TRBV3-1 (or the pseudogene TRBV3-2) combines with J gene TRBJ2-3; 9 bases match TRBD2. V dropped 4 bases and J dropped 5; count of bases not matched to a gene: 10. Germline V gene data show CDR1 as LGHDT and CDR2 as YNNKEL (reference sequence). CDR3 length: 16 amino acids. CDR3 region: CASSRSGGRAKDTQYF. The DNA of the CDR3 is TGTGCCAGCAGCCGATCGGGCGGGAGGGCCAAAGATACGCAGTATTTT.

J is TRBJ1-6 and V is TRBV6-5; D gene uncertain. The CDR3 covers 16 residues. Germline lookup yields CDR1 MNHEY and CDR2 SVGAGI. Deletions cut 0 bases from V and 0 bases from J, with 6 bases between. The CDR3 coding sequence is TGTGCCAGCAGTTACTCGAGGAACTCCTATAATTCACCCCTCCACTTT. Protein product: CASSYSRNSYNSPLHF.

The chain carries TRBV28 and TRBJ1-2; D perhaps matches TRBD1 (6 bases). Germline values: CDR1 MDHEN, CDR2 SYDVKM. The CDR3 is made up of 14 amino acids. Trimming stripped 6 bases from V and 1 base from J, with 12 bases between. CDR3 nucleotides: TGTGCCAGCAGGGAACCAGGGGTTAACTATGGCTACACCTTC. Its protein product is CASREPGVNYGYTF.

The chain joins TRBV7-2 to TRBJ2-1; 10 bases map to TRBD2. This CDR3 has 16 amino acids. CDR1 and CDR2 (germline): SGHTA, FQGNSA. With V trimmed by 1 base and J by 3 bases, 3 bases remained unmatched. The CDR3 sequence: CASSLESGRVYNEQFF. CDR3 coding DNA: TGTGCCAGCAGCTTAGAAAGCGGGAGGGTCTACAATGAGCAGTTCTTC.